These 10 T cell receptor beta chains originate from one sample sequenced in a study of blood T cells in healthy people across ages. Together with a sample-barcoded 5' primer, a J-beta primer mix was included in a second PCR lasting 7 to 11 cycles. TCRdb itself ran the 5' RACE reads through MiXCR, one entry per CDR3 protein. Altogether 1 million or so distinct CDR3 sequences are present, roughly 45% being singletons, with the ten largest covering 15% to 20%. The sample comprised blood. The receptors originated from a woman aged 60-75 years in good health.

This chain connects TRBV7-9 to TRBJ2-7, with a tentative D call TRBD2 (5 bases). The CDR3 is made up of 11 amino acids. From germline, CDR1 is SEHNR and CDR2 FQNEAQ (reference sequence). V was clipped by 4 bases and J by 10 bases, with 11 bases between them. In DNA form, the CDR3 reads TGTGCCAGCAGCTCAGGACTCGGACAGTACTTC. Its protein is CASSSGLGQYF.

This chain joins TRBV28 and TRBJ2-7; D possibly corresponds to TRBD1 (5 bases). CDR3 length equals 14 residues. CDR1 and CDR2 (germline): MDHEN, SYDVKM. Trimming stripped 3 bases from V and 2 bases from J, with 11 bases between. CDR3 sequence: CASSFLGETYEQYF. The CDR3 DNA is TGTGCCAGCAGTTTTTTAGGGGAAACCTACGAGCAGTACTTC.

This chain joins TRBV20-1 and TRBJ2-3; TRBD2 aligns across 8 bases. After removal of 2 bases from V and 0 bases from J, the junction contained 4 bases not matched to a gene. This CDR3 contains 15 residues. CDR1 and CDR2 from the germline V gene are DFQATT and SNEGSKA (reference sequence). CDR3 sequence (DNA): TGCAGTGCTAGAATACTAGCGGCGAGCACAGATACGCAGTATTTT. Translated: CSARILAASTDTQYF.

The rearrangement links TRBV28 to TRBJ1-2; D is unresolved. The germline gives CDR1 MDHEN, CDR2 SYDVKM. This CDR3 has 13 residues. Trimming removed 6 bases from V and 8 bases from J, with 16 bases in between. CDR3 bases: TGTGCCAGCAGCCACCAAGGACCGGGCGGCTACACCTTC. The encoded protein is CASSHQGPGGYTF.

This clonotype appeared a few times. The CDR3 DNA follows: TGTGCCACCAGCAGAGATTTCGGGAACCAAGAGACCCAGTACTTC. Encoded protein: CATSRDFGNQETQYF. The chain couples TRBV15 to TRBJ2-5, with a possible D match to TRBD2 (5 bases). This CDR3 is 15 amino acids long. V lost 0 bases, J lost 0 bases, and 8 bases lay in between. Germline values: CDR1 LNHNV, CDR2 YYDKDF (reference sequence).

The chain carries TRBV29-1 and TRBJ2-1; possible D gene TRBD2, 6 bases. In germline, CDR1 is SQVTM, CDR2 ANQGSEA. The V gene lost 2 bases and the J gene lost 3 bases, with 14 bases spanning the gap. This CDR3 is 15 amino acids long. The CDR3 DNA reads TGCAGCGTTGAACTCGCCGGGAGAAACTACAATGAGCAGTTCTTC. Its translation is CSVELAGRNYNEQFF.

Concerning this clonotype itself: A read error is likely, as this CDR3 ends without the conserved phenylalanine or tryptophan. The gene calls are TRBV11-2 and TRBJ2-3, with 13 bases that match TRBD2. The CDR3 sequence is 19 residues long. The trim removed 0 bases at V and 3 bases at J, leaving 9 bases unmatched. Germline V lookup: CDR1 SGHAT, CDR2 FQNNGV. CDR3 in amino acids: CASSLELAGGPSNTDTQYL. The CDR3 DNA reads TGTGCCAGCAGCTTAGAACTAGCGGGAGGGCCCTCTAATACAGATACGCAGTATCTT.

Points on this clonotype: One end of the junction varies from germline; a read error may be responsible. The chain employs TRBV6-1 and TRBJ2-1, with D possibly called TRBD1 or TRBD2 (5 bases each). The CDR3 is made up of 16 amino acids. Germline V lookup: CDR1 MNHNS, CDR2 SASEGT. In nucleotides, the CDR3 is TGCGCCAGCAGTGAAGCCCCCAACCAAGCGGACAATGAGCGGTTCTTC. Encoded protein: CASSEAPNQADNERFF.

The V and J genes are TRBV12-3 or TRBV12-4 and TRBJ2-5, with 7 positions matching TRBD2. TRBJ2-7 explains the end of the DNA better; the J call may be wrong. CDR3 length: 12 amino acids. The CDR3 coding sequence is TGTGCCAGCAGGTCCGGGGGGAACGAGCAGTACTTC. Protein product: CASRSGGNEQYF.

This CDR3 reads CASSSNSQGRGNEQFF. The DNA for the CDR3 is TGTGCCAGCAGCTCGAATTCCCAGGGCAGAGGTAATGAGCAGTTCTTC. The genes are TRBV7-9 and TRBJ2-1, with a tentative D call TRBD1 (5 bases). CDR3 length: 16 amino acids. Trimming cost V 4 bases and J 7 bases, with 20 bases left between them. Germline values: CDR1 SEHNR, CDR2 FQNEAQ (reference sequence).